One sample yielded the 3 T cell receptor beta chains listed below, sequenced in a study of blood T cell repertoires in COVID-19. Clones were read by immunoSEQ multiplex PCR, and TCRdb kept only the in-frame ones, dropping some. The table has more than 140,000 clones, over 80% seen once; the top ten hold roughly 1.5%. The sequencing sample was made of peripheral blood. The receptors originated from a human donor in a cohort sampled during active COVID-19.

This clone was counted once. The rearrangement uses TRBV27 and TRBJ2-7; TRBD2 matches 8 bases. Germline-derived CDR1 and CDR2 are MNHEY and SMNVEV (reference sequence). The CDR3 runs 16 residues. With 3 bases clipped from V and 1 base from J, the junction kept 8 bases outside the gene matches. In DNA, the CDR3 is TGTGCCAGCAGTTTCCACTCTCGGGGGGGGTCCTACGAGCAGTACTTC. Protein sequence: CASSFHSRGGSYEQYF.

This sequence joins TRBV30 and TRBJ1-2; D might be TRBD1 (5 bases). There are 14 residues in the CDR3. CDR1 GTSNPN and CDR2 SVGIG come from the germline V gene (reference sequence). The V gene lost 5 bases and the J gene lost 8 bases, with 21 bases spanning the gap. CDR3 in amino acids: CAWVRVQGLSGYTF. The CDR3 bases are TGTGCCTGGGTCAGGGTCCAGGGCTTGAGCGGCTACACCTTC. The complete variable domain, with remaining parts taken from reference TRBV30 and TRBJ1-2, reads SQTIHQWPATLVQPVGSPLSLECTVEGTSNPNLYWYRQAAGRGLQLLFYSVGIGQISSEVPQNLSASRPQDRQFILSSKKLLLSDSGFYLCAWVRVQGLSGYTFGSGTRLTVV.

This clone was seen more than once but under ten times. J is TRBJ2-5 and V is TRBV20-1; the match to TRBD2 covers 12 bases. Germline assignment: CDR1 DFQATT and CDR2 SNEGSKA (reference sequence). The CDR3 is made up of 16 amino acids. V lost 3 bases to trimming and J lost 4 bases; unmatched junction nucleotides: 9. The CDR3 DNA follows: TGCAGTGCTAGTGGACTAGCGGGACTTAGAGGAGAGACCCAGTACTTC. Translation gives CSASGLAGLRGETQYF.